This TCR beta chain is drawn from a study of cytotoxic CD8 clonotypes in ibrutinib-treated CLL. Study-level information: Of a cohort that held some 12 relapsed/refractory and some 14 treatment-naive patients, approximately 18 were IGHV unmutated. Response was recorded as partial in approximately 24 patients and complete in 2; at median approximately six years, about 14 remained remitted and about 12 had progressed. General study findings and limits: Sampling schedules were unmatched across sustained-remission and progressing patients.

Profiled with immunoSEQ multiplex PCR; TCRdb holds only in-frame clones, not every one. This sample has 150,000 to 250,000 clones, with 55% to 85% found just once. CDR1 SQVTM and CDR2 ANQGSEA come from the germline V gene. There are 14 residues in the CDR3. The V end lost 7 bases, the J end lost 9 bases, and 24 bases lay between the germline ends. A remark on this clone: No antigen is known for it.

The sequencing here drew on PBMCs, taken after 24 months of ibrutinib treatment. The chain uses TRBV29-1 and TRBJ1-1; D call uncertain. The clonotype was recovered from a human donor with chronic lymphocytic leukemia. CDR3 sequence: CSAGLTGNRGKAFF. CDR3 nucleotide sequence: TGCAGCGCGGGCCTTACTGGAAACCGGGGAAAAGCTTTCTTT.